These T cell receptor beta chains were read from a single sample in a study of regulatory T cells in long-lasting Graves disease. TCRdb re-derived calls from the multiplex PCR reads in MiXCR, one entry per CDR3 protein. This sample has roughly 450,000 distinct CDR3 sequences, with about 25% found just once. This specimen consisted of peripheral blood mononuclear cells (PBMCs), obtained when the disease was refractory, from a patient treated with antithyroid drugs. The origin of the receptors is a female donor with Graves disease. The CDR3 runs from the conserved cysteine through the conserved F or W. The D gene is left open where the match is weak.

V gene: TRBV27
J gene: TRBJ2-3
D gene: TRBD2
CDR3 protein: CASSPRGRDTDTQYF

V gene: TRBV11-3
J gene: TRBJ2-3
D gene: -
CDR3 protein: CASSPLSTDTQYF

V gene: TRBV30
J gene: TRBJ1-1
D gene: TRBD1
CDR3 protein: CAWSLGQGTEAFF

V gene: TRBV11-2
J gene: TRBJ2-1
D gene: -
CDR3 protein: CASRLQGFSIKDEQFF

V gene: TRBV20-1
J gene: TRBJ2-4
D gene: -
CDR3 protein: CSARAVRKNIQYF

V gene: TRBV2
J gene: TRBJ1-2
D gene: TRBD1
CDR3 protein: CASSAGTGNRAYGYTF

V gene: TRBV12-3/TRBV12-4
J gene: TRBJ2-4
D gene: -
CDR3 protein: CASRAPDINKNIQYF

V gene: TRBV7-9
J gene: TRBJ2-7
D gene: TRBD1
CDR3 protein: CASSLGQGKFYEQYF

V gene: TRBV28
J gene: TRBJ2-5
D gene: TRBD2
CDR3 protein: CASSSTSGHDSTQYF

V gene: TRBV20-1
J gene: TRBJ1-5
D gene: -
CDR3 protein: CSARPQVRSNQPQHF

V gene: TRBV10-3
J gene: TRBJ2-5
D gene: TRBD2
CDR3 protein: CAITEGTSGQETQYF

V gene: TRBV9
J gene: TRBJ1-2
D gene: TRBD1
CDR3 protein: CASSVGLAGTGGYGYTF

V gene: TRBV28
J gene: TRBJ2-4
D gene: TRBD1
CDR3 protein: CASSFRTGAKNIQYF

V gene: TRBV6-9
J gene: TRBJ2-1
D gene: TRBD2
CDR3 protein: CASSSLGLAYNEQFF

V gene: TRBV20-1
J gene: TRBJ1-5
D gene: -
CDR3 protein: CSLRKGYNQPQHF

V gene: TRBV19
J gene: TRBJ1-5
D gene: TRBD1
CDR3 protein: CASSITPLDRGGQPQHF

V gene: TRBV12-3/TRBV12-4
J gene: TRBJ1-1
D gene: TRBD1
CDR3 protein: CASSYRTGDEAFF

V gene: TRBV5-4
J gene: TRBJ2-5
D gene: -
CDR3 protein: CASSSWGSGKQETQYF

V gene: TRBV7-2
J gene: TRBJ2-2
D gene: -
CDR3 protein: CASSKTGTPNTGELFF

V gene: TRBV20-1
J gene: TRBJ2-1
D gene: TRBD1
CDR3 protein: CSARGQTYNEQFF

V gene: TRBV9
J gene: TRBJ2-1
D gene: -
CDR3 protein: CASKDNHNEQFF

V gene: TRBV20-1
J gene: TRBJ1-2
D gene: -
CDR3 protein: CSARDPWQRYGYTF

V gene: TRBV10-3
J gene: TRBJ1-1
D gene: -
CDR3 protein: CAISHAGTVNTEALF

V gene: TRBV10-3
J gene: TRBJ1-1
D gene: TRBD1
CDR3 protein: CAISITGTGGSTEAFF

V gene: TRBV20-1
J gene: TRBJ2-5
D gene: -
CDR3 protein: CSAREKGRHQETQYF

V gene: TRBV7-3
J gene: TRBJ2-7
D gene: -
CDR3 protein: CASSLTRSQVSEQYF

V gene: TRBV7-2
J gene: TRBJ2-7
D gene: -
CDR3 protein: CASSLERRDVRQYF

V gene: TRBV30
J gene: TRBJ2-5
D gene: -
CDR3 protein: CAWKMKETQYF

V gene: TRBV28
J gene: TRBJ1-2
D gene: TRBD1
CDR3 protein: CASSLQRTGGGYGYTF

V gene: TRBV12-3/TRBV12-4
J gene: TRBJ2-7
D gene: -
CDR3 protein: CASSLAQSAYEQYF

V gene: TRBV20-1
J gene: TRBJ2-4
D gene: -
CDR3 protein: CSAPRVNIQYF

V gene: TRBV6-2/TRBV6-3
J gene: TRBJ2-5
D gene: -
CDR3 protein: CASSEEATETQYF

V gene: TRBV11-1
J gene: TRBJ2-2
D gene: -
CDR3 protein: CASSSTPTGELFF

V gene: TRBV12-5
J gene: TRBJ2-4
D gene: -
CDR3 protein: CASGFSAMVFAEEYKNIQYF

V gene: TRBV5-1
J gene: TRBJ2-7
D gene: TRBD2
CDR3 protein: CASSPLTSGNSYEQYF

V gene: TRBV6-2/TRBV6-3
J gene: TRBJ2-7
D gene: TRBD2
CDR3 protein: CASSYSGGGSYEQYF

V gene: TRBV20-1
J gene: TRBJ2-4
D gene: -
CDR3 protein: CSAYDIAKNIQYF

V gene: TRBV2
J gene: TRBJ1-6
D gene: -
CDR3 protein: CASTNSARVSPLHF

V gene: TRBV2
J gene: TRBJ2-2
D gene: -
CDR3 protein: CASKDRATGELFF

V gene: TRBV19
J gene: TRBJ1-5
D gene: TRBD1
CDR3 protein: CASSIPGGAGGDQPQHF

V gene: TRBV7-2
J gene: TRBJ1-1
D gene: -
CDR3 protein: CASSLTPRAGAGTEAFF

V gene: TRBV30
J gene: TRBJ2-5
D gene: -
CDR3 protein: CAWTMTRRRETQYF

V gene: TRBV11-2
J gene: TRBJ1-1
D gene: TRBD1
CDR3 protein: CASRDPARDRNTEAFF

V gene: TRBV24-1
J gene: TRBJ2-1
D gene: -
CDR3 protein: CATSATGDKHRGEQFF

V gene: TRBV20-1
J gene: TRBJ2-4
D gene: TRBD1
CDR3 protein: CSARGQGINIQYF

V gene: TRBV20-1
J gene: TRBJ2-3
D gene: TRBD2
CDR3 protein: CSARILAGITDTQYF

V gene: TRBV3-2
J gene: TRBJ2-7
D gene: -
CDR3 protein: CASSQDRETYEQYF

V gene: TRBV5-1
J gene: TRBJ2-7
D gene: TRBD2
CDR3 protein: CASSLGGSGGEQYF

V gene: TRBV4-2
J gene: TRBJ2-5
D gene: TRBD1
CDR3 protein: CASSQGTGDFQETQYF

V gene: TRBV28
J gene: TRBJ1-1
D gene: -
CDR3 protein: CASTKPTGEAFF